This TCR beta chain came from a study of T cells after yellow fever vaccination. Study as a whole: Fractions containing few cells were prepared with SMART-Seq v4 Ultra Low Input.

The germline V gene has CDR1 MNHNS and CDR2 SASEGT. CDR3 length: 17 residues. The ends lost 7 bases at V and 5 bases at J; junction bases unmatched: 11. Overall study findings and caveats: In FACS-sorted repertoires, abundant clonotypes from the bulk population could appear as contaminants.

This clonotype was seen more than once but under ten times. The antigen remains undetermined. 5'RACE template switching generated TCR cDNA, adding a universal primer site and UMIs. TCRdb itself ran the 5' RACE reads through MiXCR, one entry per CDR3 protein. The table has 200,000 to 250,000 distinct CDR3 sequences, around 7% seen once. Sequences were derived from CD4+ T cells sorted from PBMCs, sampled 15 days after the yellow fever booster vaccination. This chain joins TRBV6-1 and TRBJ2-2; 12 positions match TRBD1. The TCR originated in a man under 40 who received the YFV17D yellow fever vaccine. The CDR3, as DNA: TGTGCCAGCATCCTAAACCCGGGACAGGGGGCGACCGGGGAGCTGTTTTTT. The encoded protein is CASILNPGQGATGELFF.